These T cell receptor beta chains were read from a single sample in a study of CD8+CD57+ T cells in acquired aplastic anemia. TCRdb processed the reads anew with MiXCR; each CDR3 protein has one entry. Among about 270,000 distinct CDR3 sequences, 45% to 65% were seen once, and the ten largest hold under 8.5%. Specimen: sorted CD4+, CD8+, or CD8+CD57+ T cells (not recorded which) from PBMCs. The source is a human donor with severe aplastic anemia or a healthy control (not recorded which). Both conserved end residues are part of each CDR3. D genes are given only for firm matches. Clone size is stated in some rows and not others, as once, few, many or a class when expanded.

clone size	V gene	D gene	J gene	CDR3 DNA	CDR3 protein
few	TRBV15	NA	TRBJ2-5	TGTGCCACCAGCAGTATATCTGGGACGACCCAGTACTTC	CATSSISGTTQYF
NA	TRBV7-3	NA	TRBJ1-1	TGTGCCAGCAGCCGGACGCAGGGAGCAGGGACTGAAGCCTTCTTT	CASSRTQGAGTEAFF
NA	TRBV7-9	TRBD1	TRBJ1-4	TGTGCCAGCACCGGACAGGGGGGTGAAAAACTGTTTTTT	CASTGQGGEKLFF
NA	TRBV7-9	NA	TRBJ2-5	TGTGCCAGCAGCTTGGCCGGAAGGGTGGGGAAAGAGACCCAGTACTTC	CASSLAGRVGKETQYF
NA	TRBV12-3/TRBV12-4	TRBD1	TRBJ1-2	TGTGCCAGCAGTCGACAGGGGGCGAGCTATGGCTACACCTTC	CASSRQGASYGYTF
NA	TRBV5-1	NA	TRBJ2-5	TGCGCCAGCAGCTCGGGGGCCGCATGGGAGACCCAGTACTTC	CASSSGAAWETQYF
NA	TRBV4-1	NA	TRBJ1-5	TGCGCCAGCAGCCAACAGGGTGATAGCAATCAGCCCCAGCATTTT	CASSQQGDSNQPQHF
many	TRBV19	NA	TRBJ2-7	TGTGCCAGTAGTATAGGCAGGAGGAGCTCCTACGAGCAGTACTTC	CASSIGRRSSYEQYF
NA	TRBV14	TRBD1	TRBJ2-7	TGTGCCAGCAGCCAAGATCCAGGGGGCGCGAAAGCACAGTACTTC	CASSQDPGGAKAQYF
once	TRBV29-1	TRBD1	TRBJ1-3	TGCAGCGTTGAAGAGTGGGGACAGGCTAACAGCATATATTTT	CSVEEWGQANSIYF
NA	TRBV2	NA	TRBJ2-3	TGTGCCAGGACCCCTTCAGGAGGGGTAGTAGCAGATACGCAGTATTTT	CARTPSGGVVADTQYF
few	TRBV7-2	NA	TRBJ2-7	TGTGCCAGCAGCTTAGTTGGTGGGGGCCTGTACGAGCAGTACTTC	CASSLVGGGLYEQYF
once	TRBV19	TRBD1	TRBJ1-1	TGTGCCAGTAGTATTGGGCCCTCCGGGACAGGGGCTGAAGCTTTCTTT	CASSIGPSGTGAEAFF
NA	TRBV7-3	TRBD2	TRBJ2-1	TGTGCTCAGCGGGGGACTAACAATGAGCAGTTCTTC	CAQRGTNNEQFF
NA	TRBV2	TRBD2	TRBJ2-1	TGTGCCAGCAGGGGACTAGCGGGAACCTACAATGAGCAGTTCTTC	CASRGLAGTYNEQFF
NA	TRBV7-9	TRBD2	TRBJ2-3	TGTGCCAGCAGCTTCAGCGGGAGTAGGACAGATACGCAGTATTTT	CASSFSGSRTDTQYF
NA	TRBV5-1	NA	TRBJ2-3	TGCGCCAGCAGCCAAATCACAGATACGCAGTATTTT	CASSQITDTQYF
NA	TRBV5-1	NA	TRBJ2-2	TGCGCCAGCAGCTTACCCGCAACAGGGAGGGCCGGGGAGCTGTTTTTT	CASSLPATGRAGELFF
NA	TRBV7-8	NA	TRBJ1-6	TGTGCCAGCAGAAAAGATCTCGGACTCCAAACTCACTTT	CASRKDLGLQTHF
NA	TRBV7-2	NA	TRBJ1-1	TGTGCCAGCAGCCCAGCATTGACCCATTTATTT	CASSPALTHLF
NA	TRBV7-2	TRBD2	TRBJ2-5	TGTGCCTGTGGCTTGGGGGGGCGGGGGGGGGAGACCCGGTACTTC	CACGLGGRGGETRYF
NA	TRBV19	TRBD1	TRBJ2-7	TGTGCCAGCAGTTCGCCGGGACAGGGGTCCTCCTACGAGCAGTACTTC	CASSSPGQGSSYEQYF
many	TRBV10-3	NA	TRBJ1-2	TGTGCCATCAGTGATGAGGGGTTTTATGGCTACACCTTC	CAISDEGFYGYTF
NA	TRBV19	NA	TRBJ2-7	TGTGCCAGCGGAGGGACGGCAAGCGACGAGCAGTACTTC	CASGGTASDEQYF
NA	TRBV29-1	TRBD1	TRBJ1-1	TGCAGCGTTGGGACAGGGGAGTACACTGAAGCTTTCTTT	CSVGTGEYTEAFF
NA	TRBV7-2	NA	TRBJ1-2	TGTGCCAGCAGCTTAGGGGGTGTTCGGGGCTACACCTTC	CASSLGGVRGYTF
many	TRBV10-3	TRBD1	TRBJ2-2	TGTGCCATCAGTGAACCGGGACAGAGAAACACCGGGGAGCTGTTTTTT	CAISEPGQRNTGELFF
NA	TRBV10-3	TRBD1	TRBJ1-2	TGTGCCATCCGGACAGGGGGCGAACTCTATGGCTACACCTTC	CAIRTGGELYGYTF
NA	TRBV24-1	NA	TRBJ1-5	TGTGCCACCAGTGATAATCCGGGCAATCAGCCCCAGCATTTT	CATSDNPGNQPQHF
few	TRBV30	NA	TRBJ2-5	TGTGCCTGGAAGCCTAGTCCGGTGCCGGAGACCCAGTACTTC	CAWKPSPVPETQYF
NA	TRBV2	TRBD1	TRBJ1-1	TGTGCCAGCAATTCAGGACAGGGAGGGAGCACTGAAGCTTTCTTT	CASNSGQGGSTEAFF
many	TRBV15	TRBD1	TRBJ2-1	TGTGCCACCAGCGGCCTCGGACAGGTCCCTAGCTCCTACAATGAGCAGTTCTTC	CATSGLGQVPSSYNEQFF
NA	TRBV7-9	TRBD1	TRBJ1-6	TGTGCCAGCGGTCCGGGACAGGTTAATTCAGCCCTCCACTTT	CASGPGQVNSALHF
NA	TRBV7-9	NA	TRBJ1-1	TGTGCCAGCAGCTTAAACGAAGGTACAACTGAAGCTTTCTTT	CASSLNEGTTEAFF
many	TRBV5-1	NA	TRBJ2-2	TGCGCCAGCAGCCCAGGACATTTAACGAACACCGGGGAGCTGTTTTTT	CASSPGHLTNTGELFF
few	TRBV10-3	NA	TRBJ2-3	TGTGCCATCAGTGAGGCACAGGTTCGGGGTACGCAGTATTTT	CAISEAQVRGTQYF
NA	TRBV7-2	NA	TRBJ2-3	TGTGCCAGCAGCACCCCTTCTCTCGGGACGCCCGCCGATACGCAGTACTTT	CASSTPSLGTPADTQYF
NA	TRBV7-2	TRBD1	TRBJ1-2	TGTGCCAGCAGCTTAGTAGGGACAGCCTCGACCTTC	CASSLVGTASTF
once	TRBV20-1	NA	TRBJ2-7	TGCAGTGCTAGTAACAATTACGAGCAGTACTTC	CSASNNYEQYF
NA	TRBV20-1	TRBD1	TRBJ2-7	TGCAGTGCTAGAGATGGGACAGACATCTCCTACGAGCAGTACTTC	CSARDGTDISYEQYF
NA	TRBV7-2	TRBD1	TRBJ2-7	TGTGCCAGCAGCTTCTACGACAGGGGCTACGAGCAGTACTTC	CASSFYDRGYEQYF
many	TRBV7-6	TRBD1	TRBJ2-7	TGTGCCAGCAGCCCAGATGGGACAGGGAACTACGAGCAGTACTTC	CASSPDGTGNYEQYF
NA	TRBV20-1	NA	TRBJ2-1	TGCAGTGCTAGCGGGGGCAACAATGAGCAGTTCTTC	CSASGGNNEQFF
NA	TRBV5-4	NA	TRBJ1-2	TGTGCCAGCAGCTTGATAACAGATCCCTACTATGGCTACACCTTC	CASSLITDPYYGYTF
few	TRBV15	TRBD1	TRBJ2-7	TGTGCCACCAGCAGAGATAGGACAGGGGGCTACGAGCAGTACTTC	CATSRDRTGGYEQYF
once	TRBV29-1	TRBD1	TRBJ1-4	TGCAGCGTGGTGGACAGGGTGGGATCTGAAAAACTGTTTTTT	CSVVDRVGSEKLFF
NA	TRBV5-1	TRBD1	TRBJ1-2	TGCGCCAGCAGCGAGGACAGGGGGAGCTATGGCTACACCTTC	CASSEDRGSYGYTF
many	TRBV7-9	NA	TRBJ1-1	TGTGCCAGCAGCCCCCCAGGACGGATTAGCGTTGAAGCTTTCTTT	CASSPPGRISVEAFF
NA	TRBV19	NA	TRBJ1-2	TGTGCCAGTATGGTATGGGGTACCGGTGGCTACACCTTC	CASMVWGTGGYTF